These T cell receptor beta chains were read from a single sample in a study of T cell responses to AZD1222 COVID-19 vaccine. Produced via immunoSEQ multiplex PCR; TCRdb's table is partial and in-frame only. The table includes 150,000 to 200,000 clones, 85% to 95% detected once. This material consisted of peripheral blood, taken on day 0 of AZD1222 vaccination. These receptors came from an adult in good health. The CDR3 runs from the conserved cysteine through the conserved F or W. The D gene is left open where the match is weak. Clone size is given for some rows only: seen once, a few or many times, or a class if the clone is expanded.

j_gene: TRBJ2-2
v_gene: TRBV14
abundance: .
d_gene: TRBD1
CDR3aa: CASSQERQGLNTGELFF
CDR3nt: TGTGCCAGCAGCCAAGAGAGACAGGGGCTGAACACCGGGGAGCTGTTTTTT

j_gene: TRBJ2-7
v_gene: TRBV18
abundance: .
d_gene: TRBD1
CDR3aa: CASTRTGRLEEQYF
CDR3nt: TGTGCCAGCACCAGGACAGGGAGATTGGAAGAGCAGTACTTC

j_gene: TRBJ1-1
v_gene: TRBV7-2
abundance: .
d_gene: .
CDR3aa: CASSLGAATEAFF
CDR3nt: TGTGCCAGCAGCTTAGGCGCCGCCACTGAAGCTTTCTTT

j_gene: TRBJ1-2
v_gene: TRBV27
abundance: .
d_gene: TRBD1
CDR3aa: CASSSFDRGYGYTF
CDR3nt: TGTGCCAGCTCTTCATTCGACAGGGGTTACGGCTACACCTTC

j_gene: TRBJ1-1
v_gene: TRBV6-5
abundance: .
d_gene: TRBD1
CDR3aa: CASSQWGQGNTEAFF
CDR3nt: TGTGCCAGCAGTCAATGGGGACAGGGGAACACTGAAGCTTTCTTT

j_gene: TRBJ1-2
v_gene: TRBV3-1/TRBV3-2
abundance: .
d_gene: .
CDR3aa: CASSQGTGGYTF
CDR3nt: TGTGCCAGCAGCCAAGGAACTGGGGGCTACACCTTC

j_gene: TRBJ2-3
v_gene: TRBV6-4
abundance: once
d_gene: TRBD2
CDR3aa: CASGSTSGGVDTQYF
CDR3nt: TGTGCCAGCGGATCGACTAGCGGAGGGGTAGATACGCAGTATTTT

j_gene: TRBJ2-3
v_gene: TRBV29-1
abundance: .
d_gene: TRBD2
CDR3aa: CSVAGTNTDTQYF
CDR3nt: TGCAGCGTTGCCGGGACTAACACAGATACGCAGTATTTT

j_gene: TRBJ2-1
v_gene: TRBV5-8
abundance: .
d_gene: TRBD1
CDR3aa: CASRGQGANEQFF
CDR3nt: TGTGCCAGCAGGGGACAGGGGGCGAATGAGCAGTTCTTC

j_gene: TRBJ1-2
v_gene: TRBV19
abundance: .
d_gene: TRBD1
CDR3aa: CASSKLTGRWGGYTF
CDR3nt: TGTGCCAGTAGCAAGCTGACAGGGAGGTGGGGAGGCTACACCTTC

j_gene: TRBJ1-2
v_gene: TRBV3-1/TRBV3-2
abundance: few
d_gene: TRBD1
CDR3aa: CASSQSQGGGYTF
CDR3nt: TGTGCCAGCAGCCAAAGTCAGGGGGGCGGCTACACCTTC

j_gene: TRBJ1-5
v_gene: TRBV6-5
abundance: .
d_gene: TRBD1
CDR3aa: CATLDRGRNNQPQHF
CDR3nt: TGTGCCACCCTAGACAGGGGGCGTAACAATCAGCCCCAGCATTTT

j_gene: TRBJ1-1
v_gene: TRBV28
abundance: .
d_gene: TRBD1
CDR3aa: CASRGPSGGFTEAFF
CDR3nt: TGTGCCAGCAGGGGCCCCTCAGGGGGCTTCACTGAAGCTTTCTTT

j_gene: TRBJ1-1
v_gene: TRBV5-1
abundance: .
d_gene: .
CDR3aa: CASSLHSGRGVEAFF
CDR3nt: TGCGCCAGCAGCCTCCACTCGGGACGGGGGGTTGAAGCTTTCTTT

j_gene: TRBJ2-7
v_gene: TRBV7-2
abundance: few
d_gene: .
CDR3aa: CASSLSPLASYEQYF
CDR3nt: TGTGCCAGCAGCTTATCCCCCCTAGCGAGCTACGAGCAGTACTTC

j_gene: TRBJ2-1
v_gene: TRBV7-3
abundance: .
d_gene: .
CDR3aa: CASSLNTGLEQFF
CDR3nt: TGTGCCAGCAGCTTAAATACAGGTCTTGAGCAGTTCTTC

j_gene: TRBJ1-4
v_gene: TRBV6-5
abundance: .
d_gene: TRBD1
CDR3aa: CASSGTGVGKLFF
CDR3nt: TGTGCCAGTTCCGGGACAGGGGTGGGAAAACTGTTTTTT

j_gene: TRBJ2-7
v_gene: TRBV19
abundance: once
d_gene: .
CDR3aa: CASRLRGSSYEQYF
CDR3nt: TGTGCCAGCCGTCTCCGGGGAAGCTCCTACGAGCAGTACTTC

j_gene: TRBJ1-2
v_gene: TRBV5-6
abundance: .
d_gene: .
CDR3aa: CASSFYSGDGYTF
CDR3nt: TGTGCCAGCAGCTTTTACTCAGGGGATGGCTACACCTTC

j_gene: TRBJ1-4
v_gene: TRBV18
abundance: .
d_gene: .
CDR3aa: CASSQGPTNEKLFF
CDR3nt: TGTGCCAGCTCCCAAGGGCCGACTAATGAAAAACTGTTTTTT

j_gene: TRBJ2-1
v_gene: TRBV9
abundance: .
d_gene: .
CDR3aa: CASSVLGNEQFF
CDR3nt: TGTGCCAGCAGCGTATTGGGTAATGAGCAGTTCTTC

j_gene: TRBJ2-5
v_gene: TRBV28
abundance: once
d_gene: TRBD1
CDR3aa: CASKPRDRYKETQYF
CDR3nt: TGTGCCAGCAAACCCCGGGACAGATACAAAGAGACCCAGTACTTC

j_gene: TRBJ2-2
v_gene: TRBV4-3
abundance: once
d_gene: .
CDR3aa: CASSQDLTNTGELFF
CDR3nt: TGCGCCAGCAGCCAAGACCTTACGAACACCGGGGAGCTGTTTTTT

j_gene: TRBJ2-7
v_gene: TRBV3-1/TRBV3-2
abundance: once
d_gene: TRBD2
CDR3aa: CASSQVSGGGRLGEQYF
CDR3nt: TGTGCCAGCAGCCAAGTGTCTGGGGGAGGGAGACTGGGGGAGCAGTACTTC

j_gene: TRBJ1-6
v_gene: TRBV30
abundance: .
d_gene: .
CDR3aa: CAWSLGQNSPLHF
CDR3nt: TGTGCCTGGAGTTTAGGACAGAATTCACCCCTCCACTTT

j_gene: TRBJ2-5
v_gene: TRBV25-1
abundance: .
d_gene: .
CDR3aa: CASSDIGYQETQYF
CDR3nt: TGTGCCAGCAGTGACATAGGGTACCAAGAGACCCAGTACTTC

j_gene: TRBJ1-1
v_gene: TRBV3-1/TRBV3-2
abundance: .
d_gene: TRBD1
CDR3aa: CASSRGTGVLVNTEAFF
CDR3nt: TGTGCCAGCAGCCGCGGGACAGGTGTCCTGGTAAACACTGAAGCTTTCTTT

j_gene: TRBJ1-5
v_gene: TRBV5-1
abundance: once
d_gene: .
CDR3aa: CASSSGHSNQPQHF
CDR3nt: TGCGCCAGCAGCAGCGGACATAGCAATCAGCCCCAGCATTTT